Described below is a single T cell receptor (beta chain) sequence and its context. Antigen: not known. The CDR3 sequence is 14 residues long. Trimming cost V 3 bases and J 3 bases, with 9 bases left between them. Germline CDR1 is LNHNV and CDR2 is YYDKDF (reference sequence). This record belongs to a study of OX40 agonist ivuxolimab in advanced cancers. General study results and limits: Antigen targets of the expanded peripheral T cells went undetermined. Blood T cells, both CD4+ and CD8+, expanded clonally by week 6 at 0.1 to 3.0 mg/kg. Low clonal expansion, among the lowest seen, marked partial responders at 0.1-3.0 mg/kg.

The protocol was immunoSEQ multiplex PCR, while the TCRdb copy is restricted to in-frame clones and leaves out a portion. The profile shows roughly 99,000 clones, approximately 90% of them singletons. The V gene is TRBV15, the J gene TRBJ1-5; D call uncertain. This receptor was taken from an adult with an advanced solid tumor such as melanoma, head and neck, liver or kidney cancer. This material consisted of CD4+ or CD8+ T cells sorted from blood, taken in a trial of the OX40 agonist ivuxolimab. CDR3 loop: CATSSDRYNQPQHF. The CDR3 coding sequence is TGTGCCACCAGCAGTGATCGTTACAATCAGCCCCAGCATTTT.